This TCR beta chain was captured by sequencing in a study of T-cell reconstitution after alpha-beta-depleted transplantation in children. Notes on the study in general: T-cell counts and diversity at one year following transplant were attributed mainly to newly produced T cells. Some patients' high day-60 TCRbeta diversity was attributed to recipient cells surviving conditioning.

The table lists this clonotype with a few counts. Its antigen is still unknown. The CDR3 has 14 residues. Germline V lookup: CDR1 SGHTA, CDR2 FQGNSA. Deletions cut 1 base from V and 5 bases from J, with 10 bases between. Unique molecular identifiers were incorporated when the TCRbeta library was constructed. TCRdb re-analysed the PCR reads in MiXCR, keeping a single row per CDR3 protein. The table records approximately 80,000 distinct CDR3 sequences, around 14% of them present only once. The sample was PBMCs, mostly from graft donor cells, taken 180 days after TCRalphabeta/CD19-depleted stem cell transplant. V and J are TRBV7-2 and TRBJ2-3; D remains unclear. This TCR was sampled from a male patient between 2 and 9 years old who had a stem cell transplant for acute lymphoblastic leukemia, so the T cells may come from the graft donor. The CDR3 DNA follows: TGTGCCAGCAGCTTAGAAAGGCCCCTAGATACGCAGTATTTT. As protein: CASSLERPLDTQYF.